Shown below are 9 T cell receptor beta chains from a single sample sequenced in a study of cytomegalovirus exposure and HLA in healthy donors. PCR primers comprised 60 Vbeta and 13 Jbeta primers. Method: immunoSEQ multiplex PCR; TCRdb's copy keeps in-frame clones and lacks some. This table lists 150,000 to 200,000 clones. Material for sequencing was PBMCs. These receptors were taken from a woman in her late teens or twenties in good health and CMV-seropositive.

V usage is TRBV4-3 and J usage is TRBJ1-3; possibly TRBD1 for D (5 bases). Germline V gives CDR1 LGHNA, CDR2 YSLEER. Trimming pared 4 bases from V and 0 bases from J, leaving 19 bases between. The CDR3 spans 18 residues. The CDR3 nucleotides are TGCGCCAGCAGCCTTGGGAAGGGGTATTCTATCTCTGGAAACACCATATATTTT. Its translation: CASSLGKGYSISGNTIYF.

CDR3 bases: TGTGCCAGCAGCTTAGAGGGAGTGGGAGAAAAACTGTTTTTT. It is translated as CASSLEGVGEKLFF. The V and J genes are TRBV11-3 and TRBJ1-4; D gene uncertain. CDR1 and CDR2 from the germline V gene are SGHNT and YENEEA. V was trimmed by 0 bases and J by 8 bases, leaving 10 bases between them. This CDR3 comprises 14 residues. Full variable domain (rest looked up from reference TRBV11-3 and TRBJ1-4): EAGVVQSPRYKIIEKKQPVAFWCNPISGHNTLYWYLQNLGQGPELLIRYENEEAVDDSQLPKDRFSAERLKGVDSTLKIQPAELGDSAVYLCASSLEGVGEKLFFGSGTQLSVL.

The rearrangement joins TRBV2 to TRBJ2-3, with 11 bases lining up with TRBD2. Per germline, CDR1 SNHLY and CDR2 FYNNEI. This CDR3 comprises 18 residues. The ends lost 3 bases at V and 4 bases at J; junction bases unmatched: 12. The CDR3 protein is CASSDASGRSRTADTQYF. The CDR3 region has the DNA TGTGCCAGCAGTGACGCTAGCGGGAGGTCACGAACAGCAGATACGCAGTATTTT.

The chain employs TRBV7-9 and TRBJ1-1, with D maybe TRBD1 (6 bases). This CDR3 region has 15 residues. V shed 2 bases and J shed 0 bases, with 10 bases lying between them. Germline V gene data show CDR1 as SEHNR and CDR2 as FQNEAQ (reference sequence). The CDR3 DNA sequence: TGTGCCAGCAGCTTATGGTCAGGGGTGAACACTGAAGCTTTCTTT. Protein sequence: CASSLWSGVNTEAFF.

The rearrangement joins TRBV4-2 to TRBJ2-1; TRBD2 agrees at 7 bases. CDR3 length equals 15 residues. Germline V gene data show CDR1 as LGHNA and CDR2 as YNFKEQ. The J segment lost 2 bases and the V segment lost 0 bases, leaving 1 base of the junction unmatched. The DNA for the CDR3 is TGTGCCAGCAGCCAAGAGGGGGGGGCCTACAATGAGCAGTTCTTC. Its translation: CASSQEGGAYNEQFF.

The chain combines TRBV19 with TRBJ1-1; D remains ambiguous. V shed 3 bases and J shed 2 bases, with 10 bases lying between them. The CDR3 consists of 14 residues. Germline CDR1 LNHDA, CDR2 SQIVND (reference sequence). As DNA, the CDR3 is TGTGCCAGTAGTATGAGCTGGTCTAACACTGAAGCTTTCTTT. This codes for CASSMSWSNTEAFF.

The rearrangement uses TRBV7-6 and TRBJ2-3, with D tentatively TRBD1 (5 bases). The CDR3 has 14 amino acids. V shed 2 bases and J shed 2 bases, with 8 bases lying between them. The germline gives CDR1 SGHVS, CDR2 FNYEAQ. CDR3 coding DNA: TGTGCCAGCAGCTTATCAGGGATCACAGATACGCAGTATTTT. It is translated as CASSLSGITDTQYF.

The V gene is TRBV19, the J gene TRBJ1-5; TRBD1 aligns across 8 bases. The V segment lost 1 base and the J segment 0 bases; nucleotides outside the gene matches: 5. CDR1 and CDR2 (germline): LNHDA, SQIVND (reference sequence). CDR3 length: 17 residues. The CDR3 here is CASSIGFQGASNQPQHF. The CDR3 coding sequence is TGTGCCAGTAGTATAGGATTTCAGGGGGCTAGCAATCAGCCCCAGCATTTT.

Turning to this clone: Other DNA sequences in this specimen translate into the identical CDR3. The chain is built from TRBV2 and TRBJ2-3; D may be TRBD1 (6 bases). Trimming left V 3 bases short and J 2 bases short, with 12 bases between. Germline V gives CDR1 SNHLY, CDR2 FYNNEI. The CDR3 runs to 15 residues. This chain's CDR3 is CASSEGQGITDTQYF. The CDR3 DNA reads TGTGCCAGCAGTGAGGGGCAGGGGATCACAGATACGCAGTATTTT.